These 31 T cell receptor beta chains were all obtained from the same sample, sequenced in a study of Ad26.COV2.S vaccination and SARS-CoV-2 variants. Data came from immunoSEQ multiplex PCR; TCRdb stores just in-frame clones and leaves some out. This sample has about 220,000 clones, with roughly 90% found just once. Noted treatment: 19 received Ad26.COV2.S at low or high dose, single or two shots; about five received placebo; per-sample allocation not given. It was on day 63 after the first vaccine or placebo injection that samples were taken. Here the sequenced sample was peripheral blood, taken in a trial of Ad26.COV2.S vaccine versus placebo. The receptors come from a person aged 18-60 years who received the Ad26.COV2.S COVID-19 vaccine or a placebo.

The genes are TRBV9 and TRBJ1-1; no clear D gene. Between the trimmed V and J ends, which lost 3 bases and 5 bases, there was a span of 14 bases. CDR1 and CDR2 (germline): SGDLS, YYNGEE. CDR3 size: 14 residues. CDR3 coding DNA: TGTGCCAGCAGCGCCGGTCAGGCTTGGACTGAAGCTTTCTTT. Protein: CASSAGQAWTEAFF.

The chain has TRBV3-1 (or the pseudogene TRBV3-2) and TRBJ2-7; 9 nucleotides agree with TRBD2. V shed 1 base, J shed 2 bases, and the junction held 6 bases outside the gene matches. This CDR3 has 16 amino acids. From germline, CDR1 is LGHDT and CDR2 YNNKEL (reference sequence). The CDR3 loop reads CASSQGTAGGTYEQYF. The DNA of the CDR3 is TGTGCCAGCAGCCAAGGTACAGCGGGAGGTACCTACGAGCAGTACTTC.

The chain couples TRBV5-1 to TRBJ2-5; D perhaps matches TRBD1 (5 bases). V was clipped by 1 base and J by 0 bases, with 10 bases between them. CDR1 SGHRS and CDR2 YFSETQ come from the germline V gene. The CDR3 sequence is 15 residues long. In nucleotides, the CDR3 is TGCGCCAGCAGCTTGTGGGCAGGGCACCAAGAGACCCAGTACTTC. The encoded protein is CASSLWAGHQETQYF.

The V gene is TRBV30, the J gene TRBJ1-4; TRBD1 might be the D (5 bases). CDR1 and CDR2 (germline): GTSNPN, SVGIG (reference sequence). Trimming pared 0 bases from V and 8 bases from J, leaving 13 bases between. This CDR3 is 14 amino acids long. CDR3 bases: TGTGCCTGGAGTGTTTTCGGGAGGGACGAAAAACTGTTTTTT. It is translated as CAWSVFGRDEKLFF.

V is TRBV18 and J is TRBJ1-4; D might be TRBD1 (6 bases). Trimming stripped 6 bases from V and 4 bases from J, with 18 bases between. This CDR3 comprises 16 residues. Germline V lookup: CDR1 KGHSH, CDR2 LQKENI. The CDR3 spells CASSFGGLRYNEKLFF. The CDR3 bases are TGTGCCAGCTCCTTCGGGGGCCTGCGTTATAATGAAAAACTGTTTTTT.

This clone was counted a few times. The chain carries TRBV2 and TRBJ2-2, with 9 bases fitting TRBD2. This CDR3 region has 17 residues. Germline CDR1 reads SNHLY; CDR2 reads FYNNEI. The V and J ends lost 6 bases and 4 bases, in that order; junction bases with no gene match: 12. The CDR3 DNA follows: TGTGCCAGCAGCCCCGGGGTAGCGGGAGCGGGCACCGGGGAGCTGTTTTTT. Amino acids: CASSPGVAGAGTGELFF. Looking up the rest from reference TRBV2 and TRBJ2-2 gives the full variable domain: EPEVTQTPSHQVTQMGQEVILRCVPISNHLYFYWYRQILGQKVEFLVSFYNNEISEKSEIFDDQFSVERPDGSNFTLKIRSTKLEDSAMYFCASSPGVAGAGTGELFFGEGSRLTVL.

This clone was recorded only once. The V call is TRBV28, the J call TRBJ1-1, with unresolved D. The CDR3 is 12 amino acids. The germline gives CDR1 MDHEN, CDR2 SYDVKM. V dropped 4 bases and J dropped 6 bases, with 9 bases sitting between them. The CDR3 DNA reads as TGTGCCAGCAGTTCCAACGTCCCTGAAGCTTTCTTT. Its protein is CASSSNVPEAFF.

The CDR3 nucleotides are TGTGCCAGCTCACCTCGGCCTCCACTCACAGGGGGAAGAAACACCATATATTTT. As protein: CASSPRPPLTGGRNTIYF. This chain connects TRBV18 to TRBJ1-3; TRBD1 matches 8 bases. Germline V gene sequence: CDR1 KGHSH, CDR2 LQKENI. The V and J ends lost 3 bases and 5 bases, in that order; junction bases with no gene match: 15. CDR3 length: 18 amino acids.

The chain links TRBV28 to TRBJ2-3; D is unclear. Between the trimmed V and J ends, which lost 5 bases and 2 bases, there was a span of 8 bases. This CDR3 has 13 residues. CDR1 is MDHEN and CDR2 is SYDVKM in the germline V gene. CDR3 bases: TGTGCCAGCAGTCCCTCACTCACAGATACGCAGTATTTT. Its translation is CASSPSLTDTQYF. Supplemented by reference TRBV28 and TRBJ2-3, the full variable domain reads DVKVTQSSRYLVKRTGEKVFLECVQDMDHENMFWYRQDPGLGLRLIYFSYDVKMKEKGDIPEGYSVSREKKERFSLILESASTNQTSMYLCASSPSLTDTQYFGPGTRLTVL.

This chain links TRBV6-6 with TRBJ1-1; D is ambiguous. Germline CDR1 MNHNY, CDR2 SVGAGI (reference sequence). V lost 2 bases and J 3 bases, leaving 10 bases between the germline ends. The CDR3 consists of 14 residues. This chain's CDR3 is CASSYRIGDTEAFF. As DNA, the CDR3 is TGTGCCAGCAGTTACCGGATCGGGGACACTGAAGCTTTCTTT.

The chain has TRBV7-2 and TRBJ2-1, with TRBD2 identical over 11 bases. The V and J ends lost 4 bases and 3 bases, in that order; junction bases with no gene match: 2. Per germline, CDR1 SGHTA and CDR2 FQGNSA. The CDR3 runs 15 residues. The DNA for the CDR3 is TGTGCCAGCAGCTCCACTAGCGGGAGCTACAATGAGCAGTTCTTC. Translating it yields CASSSTSGSYNEQFF.

This chain joins TRBV7-9 and TRBJ2-7; TRBD1 agrees at 9 bases. Germline V gives CDR1 SEHNR, CDR2 FQNEAQ (reference sequence). The J segment lost 3 bases and the V segment lost 5 bases, leaving 5 bases of the junction unmatched. This CDR3 comprises 14 residues. This CDR3 reads CASSHRDRVYEQYF. The CDR3 DNA is TGTGCCAGCAGCCACCGGGACAGGGTCTACGAGCAGTACTTC.

The chain combines TRBV28 with TRBJ1-1; no firm D call. CDR1 and CDR2 (germline): MDHEN, SYDVKM. Trimming removed 4 bases at V and 6 bases at J, with 9 bases between. CDR3 length: 12 amino acids. The CDR3 DNA sequence: TGTGCCAGCAGTTCCCCCCCGGCTGAAGCTTTCTTT. Translating it yields CASSSPPAEAFF.

The chain combines TRBV21-1 with TRBJ1-2; TRBD1, as called in the table, went unchecked against the DNA. TRBV21-1 is a pseudogene segment. The CDR3 totals 14 residues. CDR3 sequence (DNA): TGTGCCAGCAGCGAGGGACAGGGCGTTTTTGGCTACACCTTC. Its protein product is CASSEGQGVFGYTF.

The rearrangement joins TRBV28 to TRBJ2-1; a weak D match, TRBD2 (6 bases). The germline V gene encodes CDR1 MDHEN and CDR2 SYDVKM. This CDR3 is 12 amino acids long. Trimming left V 0 bases short and J 9 bases short, with 6 bases between. DNA for the CDR3: TGTGCCAGCAGTTTATGGGGGGGTGAGCAGTTCTTC. It specifies CASSLWGGEQFF.

The J gene is TRBJ1-4, the V gene TRBV18, with a weak D call TRBD1 (5 bases). Trimming removed 1 base at V and 4 bases at J, with 13 bases between. Germline values: CDR1 KGHSH, CDR2 LQKENI. CDR3 length: 16 amino acids. The CDR3 nucleotides read TGTGCCAGCTCACCACGACAACAGACAGTTAATGAAAAACTGTTTTTT. This translates into CASSPRQQTVNEKLFF.

CDR3 DNA sequence: TGTGCCAGCAGCTCCTCCGGGACCACCTACGAGCAGTACTTC. Translation gives CASSSSGTTYEQYF. V is TRBV7-9 and J is TRBJ2-7; D possibly matches TRBD1 or TRBD2 (5 bases each). The V end was cut by 4 bases, the J end by 2 bases, with 12 bases between. The CDR3 length is 14 residues. Germline values: CDR1 SEHNR, CDR2 FQNEAQ (reference sequence).

V is TRBV27 and J is TRBJ2-5, with D uncertain. The CDR3 consists of 14 residues. The V and J ends lost 0 bases and 2 bases respectively, with 7 bases between them. Germline CDR1 and CDR2: MNHEY and SMNVEV (reference sequence). CDR3 in DNA: TGTGCCAGCAGTTTATCCCCCCGGCAAGAGACCCAGTACTTC. It is translated as CASSLSPRQETQYF.

V is TRBV4-2 and J is TRBJ2-2; 8 bases align to TRBD2. The V and J ends lost 2 bases and 4 bases, in that order; junction bases with no gene match: 3. Looked up from germline, CDR1 is LGHNA and CDR2 is YNFKEQ. The CDR3 runs to 15 residues. This CDR3 reads CASSQLLAGTGELFF. CDR3 nucleotides: TGTGCCAGCAGCCAACTCCTAGCGGGCACCGGGGAGCTGTTTTTT.

J is TRBJ1-1 and V is TRBV19; D may be TRBD1 (5 bases). V was cut by 3 bases and J by 7 bases, with 9 bases left in between. The CDR3 length is 12 residues. Germline CDR1 LNHDA, CDR2 SQIVND (reference sequence). Here the CDR3 reads CASSIQGGEAFF. The DNA of the CDR3 is TGTGCCAGTAGTATCCAGGGAGGTGAAGCTTTCTTT.

This clone appeared once. The chain links TRBV11-2 to TRBJ1-4; maybe TRBD1 (5 bases). CDR3 length: 16 residues. Trimming removed 1 base from V and 8 bases from J, with 17 bases in between. Germline CDR1 is SGHAT and CDR2 is FQNNGV. The CDR3 DNA reads TGTGCCAGCAGCTTAGGAGTTCAGGGCCGCGGGGAAAAACTGTTTTTT. This translates into CASSLGVQGRGEKLFF.

This clone was observed once. The chain uses TRBV2 and TRBJ2-2; tentatively, D is TRBD1 (6 bases). Germline V gene lookup returns CDR1 SNHLY and CDR2 FYNNEI. Between the trimmed V and J ends, which lost 1 base and 8 bases, there was a span of 14 bases. The CDR3 consists of 15 residues. Here the CDR3 DNA reads TGTGCCAGCAGTGAAGTGGCTGGGGGCGGTGGGGAGCTGTTTTTT. Amino acids: CASSEVAGGGGELFF.

This sequence joins TRBV5-1 and TRBJ1-3; D remains ambiguous. The CDR3 is 15 amino acids. V lost 4 bases and J 2 bases, leaving 13 bases between the germline ends. The germline gives CDR1 SGHRS, CDR2 YFSETQ. The CDR3 protein is CASSLDAGAGNTIYF. The DNA for the CDR3 is TGCGCCAGCAGCCTCGATGCTGGGGCTGGAAACACCATATATTTT.

The sample holds one count of this clone. The chain carries TRBV3-1 (or the pseudogene TRBV3-2) and TRBJ2-5; 8 bases line up with TRBD1. The trim removed 4 bases at V and 4 bases at J, leaving 11 bases unmatched. The V gene's germline CDR1 is LGHDT and CDR2 YNNKEL (reference sequence). The CDR3 totals 16 residues. The CDR3 region has the DNA TGTGCCAGCAGCCGCGGCCTTCTTGGGACAGGAGAGACCCAGTACTTC. Protein: CASSRGLLGTGETQYF.

The genes are TRBV25-1 and TRBJ1-1; D is undetermined. This CDR3 region has 16 residues. Germline V lookup: CDR1 MGHDK, CDR2 SYGVNS. V was cut by 2 bases and J by 3 bases, with 16 bases left in between. The CDR3 nucleotides read TGTGCCAGCAGTGAAGCCTGGGCGGGGATGGACACTGAAGCTTTCTTT. As protein: CASSEAWAGMDTEAFF.

The rearrangement links TRBV6-5 to TRBJ1-1; 9 bases match TRBD1. Germline V gene data show CDR1 as MNHEY and CDR2 as SVGAGI. The CDR3 covers 16 residues. The V and J ends lost 4 bases and 0 bases, in that order; junction bases with no gene match: 6. The CDR3 sequence is CASSSGQGLLNTEAFF. The DNA for the CDR3 is TGTGCCAGCAGTTCCGGACAGGGGCTACTGAACACTGAAGCTTTCTTT.

Note on this clone: The junction does not match germline at one end; this may be a read error. This sequence joins TRBV6-6 and TRBJ1-1; weak D call: TRBD1 (5 bases). Germline values: CDR1 MNHNY, CDR2 SVGAGI (reference sequence). This CDR3 contains 12 residues. The CDR3 here is CASSYPGTGAFF. As DNA, the CDR3 is TGTGCCAGCAGTTACCCGGGGACTGGAGCTTTCTTT.

The chain links TRBV5-6 to TRBJ1-6; D gene unclear. This CDR3 region has 14 residues. Germline CDR1 and CDR2: SGHDT and YYEEEE. V was cut by 3 bases and J by 7 bases, with 11 bases left in between. The CDR3, as DNA: TGTGCCAGCAGCTGGAGAGCGCCCAATTCACCCCTCCACTTT. Translated: CASSWRAPNSPLHF. The whole variable domain, filled in from reference TRBV5-6 and TRBJ1-6, reads DAGVTQSPTHLIKTRGQQVTLRCSPKSGHDTVSWYQQALGQGPQFIFQYYEEEERQRGNFPDRFSGHQFPNYSSELNVNALLLGDSALYLCASSWRAPNSPLHFGNGTRLTVT.

This clone has just a few counts. The V gene is TRBV25-1, the J gene TRBJ2-7, with 8 nucleotides matching TRBD1. CDR1 is MGHDK, CDR2 SYGVNS, per germline. This CDR3 has 15 residues. V trimming: 4 bases; J trimming: 4 bases; junction bases outside the gene matches: 9. The CDR3 region has the DNA TGTGCCAGCAGTGGATACAGGGGGGAAGGATACGAGCAGTACTTC. Translating gives CASSGYRGEGYEQYF.

This chain joins TRBV5-5 and TRBJ1-5; TRBD1 matches 7 bases. The CDR3 is made up of 17 amino acids. The germline CDR1 and CDR2 sequences are SGHKS and YYEKEE (reference sequence). V was pared by 0 bases and J by 7 bases, with 13 bases of the junction left unmatched. CDR3 in amino acids: CASSLGQGTWKSQPQHF. CDR3 sequence (DNA): TGTGCCAGCAGCTTGGGACAGGGTACGTGGAAATCCCAGCCCCAGCATTTT.

V and J are TRBV28 and TRBJ1-6; D is perhaps TRBD1 (5 bases). This CDR3 spans 15 amino acids. Germline lookup yields CDR1 MDHEN and CDR2 SYDVKM. V was pared by 5 bases and J by 14 bases, with 22 bases between. The CDR3 loop reads CASSDRPWLRLTLHF. The DNA for the CDR3 is TGTGCCAGCAGTGACAGACCATGGCTCAGGTTAACCCTCCACTTT.